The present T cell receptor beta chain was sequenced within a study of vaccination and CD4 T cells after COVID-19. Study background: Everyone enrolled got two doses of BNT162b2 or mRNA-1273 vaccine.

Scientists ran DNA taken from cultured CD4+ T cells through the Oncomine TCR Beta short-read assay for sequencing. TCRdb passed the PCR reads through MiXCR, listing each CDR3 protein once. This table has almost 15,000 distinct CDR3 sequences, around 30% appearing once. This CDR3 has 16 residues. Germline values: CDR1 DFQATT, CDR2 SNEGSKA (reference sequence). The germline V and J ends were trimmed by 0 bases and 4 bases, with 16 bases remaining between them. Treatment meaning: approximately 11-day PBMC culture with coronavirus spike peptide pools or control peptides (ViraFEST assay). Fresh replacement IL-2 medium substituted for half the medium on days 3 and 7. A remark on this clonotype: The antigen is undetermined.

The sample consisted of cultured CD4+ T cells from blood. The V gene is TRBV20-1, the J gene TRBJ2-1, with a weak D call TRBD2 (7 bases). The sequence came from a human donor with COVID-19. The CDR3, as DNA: TGCAGTGCTAGAGAGTCGACTAGCAGGGGTTACAATGAGCAGTTCTTC. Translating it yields CSARESTSRGYNEQFF.